This T cell receptor beta chain was recovered during a study of blood T cell repertoires in COVID-19. Study in general: T cells, B-cell-depleted T cells, or PBMCs supplied cDNA or gDNA.

TCRdb's copy holds only in-frame clones and misses some; the assay was immunoSEQ multiplex PCR. The data hold 300,000 to 450,000 clones, with around nine tenths observed a single time. CDR1 and CDR2 (germline): MNHEY, SVGEGT. The CDR3 runs 17 residues. V was pared by 2 bases and J by 5 bases, with 11 bases of the junction left unmatched. This TCR was recovered from a woman aged 60-75 years with COVID-19, enrolled during active disease. The sample taken for sequencing was peripheral blood. This chain uses TRBV6-2 or TRBV6-3 with TRBJ2-1; TRBD1 aligns across 8 bases. CDR3: CASSYPVDRESNNEQFF. DNA for the CDR3: TGTGCCAGCAGTTACCCAGTGGACAGGGAATCTAACAATGAGCAGTTCTTC.